Each of the 5 T cell receptor beta chains below was sequenced from the same sample in a study of shared clonotypes between healthy human individuals. Some clones are missing from TCRdb's copy, which holds only in-frame ones; the method was immunoSEQ multiplex PCR. In the table there are around 980,000 clones, about 84% of which are singletons. The material sequenced was memory CD4+ T cells from PBMCs. Subset specified: CD45RA-negative fraction. The source is a man between 18 and 29 years old in good health. Some clones in this sample may be carry-over from other donors' samples.

The gene calls are TRBV28 and TRBJ2-7; D may match TRBD1 or TRBD2 (6 bases each). This CDR3 comprises 15 residues. Germline CDR1 is MDHEN and CDR2 is SYDVKM. The CDR3 reads CVTRMSRGHSYEQYF. In DNA, the CDR3 is TGTGTGACGCGTATGTCCCGGGGGCACTCCTACGAGCAGTACTTC.

The rearrangement joins TRBV11-2 to TRBJ2-7, with 13 bases that match TRBD2. This CDR3 is 19 amino acids long. Trimming cost V 1 base and J 5 bases; bases outside gene matches: 14. Germline lookup yields CDR1 SGHAT and CDR2 FQNNGV. The CDR3 loop reads CASSLGGLAGPLRAHEQYF. The CDR3 nucleotides are TGTGCCAGCAGCTTAGGGGGACTAGCGGGGCCCCTTAGGGCCCACGAGCAGTACTTC.

This clone is a singleton in its sample. The rearrangement joins TRBV13 to TRBJ2-4, with no clear D. The length of the CDR3 is 14 residues. V was trimmed by 5 bases and J by 0 bases, leaving 8 bases between them. Germline lookup yields CDR1 PRHDT and CDR2 FYEKMQ (reference sequence). The CDR3 DNA sequence: TGTGCCAGCAGCAAATCGGGAGCCAAAAACATTCAGTACTTC. This sequence encodes CASSKSGAKNIQYF. Full variable domain (rest looked up from reference TRBV13 and TRBJ2-4): AAGVIQSPRHLIKEKRETATLKCYPIPRHDTVYWYQQGPGQDPQFLISFYEKMQSDKGSIPDRFSAQQFSDYHSELNMSSLELGDSALYFCASSKSGAKNIQYFGAGTRLSVL.

This clone has more than one count but fewer than ten. A read error is the likely source, as a far larger clone sits one nucleotide away. This sequence joins TRBV5-1 and TRBJ1-4; possible D gene TRBD1, 5 bases. The V gene's germline CDR1 is SGHRS and CDR2 YFSETQ. V dropped 4 bases and J dropped 5 bases, with 12 bases sitting between them. The CDR3 totals 14 residues. This CDR3 is CASSRGTRNEKLFF. CDR3 nucleotide sequence: TGCGCCAGCAGCCGGGGCACTCGGAATGAAAAACTGTTTTTT.

The chain uses TRBV4-1 and TRBJ2-1; 9 nucleotides agree with TRBD1. CDR3 size: 14 residues. Trimming cost V 1 base and J 8 bases; bases outside gene matches: 3. Per germline, CDR1 MGHRA and CDR2 YSYEKL. The CDR3 protein is CASSQADRGHEQFF. CDR3 coding DNA: TGCGCCAGCAGCCAAGCGGACAGGGGACATGAGCAGTTCTTC.